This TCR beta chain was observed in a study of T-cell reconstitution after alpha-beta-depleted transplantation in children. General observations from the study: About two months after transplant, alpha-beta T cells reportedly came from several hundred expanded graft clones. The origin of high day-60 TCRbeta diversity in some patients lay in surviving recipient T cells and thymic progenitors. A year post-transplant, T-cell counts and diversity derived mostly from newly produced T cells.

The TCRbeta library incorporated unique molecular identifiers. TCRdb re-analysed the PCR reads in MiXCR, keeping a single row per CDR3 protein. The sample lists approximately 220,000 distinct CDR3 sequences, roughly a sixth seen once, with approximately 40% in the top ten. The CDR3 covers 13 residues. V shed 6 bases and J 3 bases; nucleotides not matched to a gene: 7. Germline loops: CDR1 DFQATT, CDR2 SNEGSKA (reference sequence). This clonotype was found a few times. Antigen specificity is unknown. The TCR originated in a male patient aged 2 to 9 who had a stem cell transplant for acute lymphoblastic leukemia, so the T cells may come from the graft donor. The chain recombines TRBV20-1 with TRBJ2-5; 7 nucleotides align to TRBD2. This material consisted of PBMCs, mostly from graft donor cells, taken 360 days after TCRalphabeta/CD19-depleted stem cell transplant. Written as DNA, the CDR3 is TGCAGTGCCCATTTGGGGGGGGAAGAGACCCAGTACTTC. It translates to CSAHLGGEETQYF.